These T cell receptor beta chains were read from a single sample in a study of shared clonotypes between healthy human individuals. This table comes from immunoSEQ multiplex PCR, and its TCRdb copy is limited to in-frame clones, with some not included. Among fewer than 400,000 clones listed, around two thirds were seen once. Source material: memory CD4+ T cells sorted from blood. The origin of the receptors is a man between 25 and 39 years old in good health. CDR3s include the opening cysteine and the closing phenylalanine or tryptophan. D genes are given only for firm matches. Not every row has a clone size; where given, it reads once, few, many or a size class.

j_call v_call clone_size d_call cdr3_aa cdr3_nt
TRBJ1-2 TRBV2 . TRBD1 CASSEQGAYGYTF TGTGCCAGCAGTGAACAGGGGGCCTATGGCTACACCTTC
TRBJ2-1 TRBV4-2 . . CASSQDPTVEQFF TGTGCCAGCAGCCAAGATCCGACAGTTGAGCAGTTCTTC
TRBJ1-5 TRBV19 . TRBD1 CASSYRGSNNQPQHF TGTGCCAGTAGTTACAGGGGGAGTAACAATCAGCCCCAGCATTTT
TRBJ2-2 TRBV6-1 . . CASSGLMGTGELFF TGTGCCAGCAGTGGTCTAATGGGGACCGGGGAGCTGTTTTTT
TRBJ2-3 TRBV10-1 . TRBD2 CASSESGTSGSTDTQYF TGCGCCAGCAGTGAGTCGGGTACTAGCGGAAGCACAGATACGCAGTATTTT
TRBJ2-3 TRBV5-1 . TRBD2 CASSLSLGLAGGTDTQYF TGCGCCAGCAGCTTGAGCCTGGGACTAGCGGGAGGAACAGATACGCAGTATTTT
TRBJ2-5 TRBV5-4 . TRBD2 CASSSPREGPQETQYF TGTGCCAGCAGCTCCCCCCGGGAGGGCCCACAAGAGACCCAGTACTTC
TRBJ2-7 TRBV6-1 . . CASSSTGATYEQYF TGTGCCAGCAGCTCCACCGGGGCAACCTACGAGCAGTACTTC
TRBJ1-4 TRBV19 . . CASRGAAAGMDEKLFF TGTGCCAGTAGGGGGGCAGCGGCAGGGATGGATGAAAAACTGTTTTTT
TRBJ2-5 TRBV2 . TRBD1 CASTETGGDETQYF TGTGCCAGCACCGAGACAGGGGGCGATGAGACCCAGTACTTC
TRBJ2-5 TRBV18 . TRBD2 CASSPVVTSAPYGQETQYF TGTGCCAGCTCACCGGTCGTTACTAGCGCGCCCTACGGGCAAGAGACCCAGTACTTC
TRBJ2-5 TRBV6-1 . . CASSEGFSGQYF TGTGCCAGCAGTGAAGGGTTTTCAGGGCAGTACTTC
TRBJ1-1 TRBV2 . . CASRLYEAFF TGTGCCAGCAGACTTTATGAAGCTTTCTTT
TRBJ1-3 TRBV6-5 . . CASSYSPLSGNTIYF TGTGCCAGCAGTTACTCGCCACTCTCTGGAAACACCATATATTTT
TRBJ1-5 TRBV6-5 . . CASSYKATQPQHF TGTGCCAGCAGTTACAAGGCAACTCAGCCCCAGCATTTT
TRBJ1-2 TRBV5-4 . . CASSLAGRLDYGYTF TGTGCCAGCAGCTTGGCCGGCAGACTCGACTATGGCTACACCTTC
TRBJ2-4 TRBV18 once . CASSDLAKNIQHF TGTGCCAGCTCAGATCTAGCCAAAAACATTCAGCACTTC
TRBJ2-7 TRBV27 . TRBD1 CASSTTDRFGDEQYF TGTGCCAGCAGTACCACGGACAGGTTCGGGGACGAGCAGTACTTC
TRBJ2-2 TRBV28 . TRBD2 CASSLMSSGSTGELFF TGTGCCAGCAGTTTAATGTCTAGCGGGAGTACCGGGGAGCTGTTTTTT
TRBJ2-7 TRBV18 once . CASSPGPHGVSEQYF TGTGCCAGCTCACCGGGACCACATGGCGTGAGTGAGCAGTACTTC
TRBJ2-5 TRBV4-2 . . CASSQGSRTETQYF TGTGCCAGCAGCCAAGGCAGTAGGACCGAGACCCAGTACTTC
TRBJ2-1 TRBV7-6 few . CASSLDLSGSYNEQFF TGTGCCAGCAGCTTAGACCTTAGCGGTTCCTACAATGAGCAGTTCTTC
TRBJ2-5 TRBV2 once . CASCRDGQETQYF TGTGCCAGCTGTCGGGACGGCCAAGAAACCCAGTACTTC
TRBJ1-1 TRBV7-2 . . CASNPSAGAYTEAFF TGTGCCAGCAACCCCTCCGCCGGGGCATACACTGAAGCTTTCTTT
TRBJ2-7 TRBV7-6 . TRBD1 CASSFGGQGYEQYF TGTGCCAGCAGCTTTGGGGGACAGGGCTACGAGCAGTACTTC
TRBJ1-1 TRBV30 . . CAWREQLNTEAFF TGTGCCTGGAGGGAACAGTTGAACACTGAAGCTTTCTTT
TRBJ2-3 TRBV2 . . CASSEAPRDTQYF TGTGCCAGCAGTGAAGCCCCAAGAGATACGCAGTATTTT
TRBJ1-1 TRBV7-8 . . CASSFPGDQAFF TGTGCCAGCAGCTTCCCGGGGGACCAAGCTTTCTTT
TRBJ1-4 TRBV5-4 . . CASSLDGTPNEKLFF TGTGCCAGCAGCTTGGACGGGACTCCGAATGAAAAACTGTTTTTT
TRBJ2-2 TRBV9 . TRBD2 CASSSSIAGEFGELFF TGTGCCAGCAGCTCCTCCATAGCGGGAGAGTTCGGGGAGCTGTTTTTT
TRBJ2-2 TRBV5-1 . TRBD1 CASSPFGQGNTGELFF TGCGCCAGCAGCCCCTTCGGACAGGGCAACACCGGGGAGCTGTTTTTT
TRBJ2-4 TRBV9 . TRBD1 CASSDLTGNENIQYF TGTGCCAGCAGCGACCTGACAGGGAACGAAAACATTCAGTACTTC
TRBJ2-7 TRBV7-2 few . CASINRPYEQYF TGTGCCAGCATCAATCGGCCCTACGAGCAGTACTTC
TRBJ1-4 TRBV30 . . CAWSDFTEKLFF TGTGCCTGGAGTGACTTTACCGAAAAACTGTTTTTT
TRBJ2-3 TRBV5-1 . . CASSLAGTDTDTQYF TGCGCCAGCAGCTTGGCCGGGACGGACACAGATACGCAGTATTTT
TRBJ2-3 TRBV10-2 few TRBD2 CASSESSSLAGGSTDTQYF TGCGCCAGCAGTGAGTCGTCATCACTAGCGGGAGGGAGCACAGATACGCAGTATTTT
TRBJ2-5 TRBV5-8 . TRBD2 CASSSPGLAGQETQYF TGTGCCAGCAGCTCCCCCGGACTAGCGGGACAAGAGACCCAGTACTTC
TRBJ2-3 TRBV5-1 . . CASSLIRSTDTQYF TGCGCCAGCAGCTTGATCCGTAGCACAGATACGCAGTATTTT
TRBJ1-4 TRBV23-1 . TRBD1 CASKPRQGLSTNEKLFF TGCGCCAGCAAGCCCCGACAGGGGTTGTCGACTAATGAAAAACTGTTTTTT
TRBJ2-1 TRBV5-6 . . CASSDAGDEQFF TGTGCCAGCAGCGACGCAGGTGATGAGCAGTTCTTC
TRBJ1-5 TRBV28 . . CASSLLDSNQPQHF TGTGCCAGCAGTTTGCTCGATAGCAATCAGCCCCAGCATTTT
TRBJ2-5 TRBV5-1 many TRBD2 CASSWGLAGNTQETQYF TGCGCCAGCAGCTGGGGACTAGCGGGAAATACACAAGAGACCCAGTACTTC
TRBJ2-1 TRBV7-2 many . CASSLSSLGTQGGEQFF TGTGCCAGCAGCTTATCGTCGCTCGGTACCCAAGGGGGTGAGCAGTTCTTC
TRBJ2-1 TRBV5-5 . . CASSPTESTGQFF TGTGCCAGCAGCCCTACGGAGTCCACGGGGCAGTTCTTC
TRBJ2-2 TRBV28 . . CASSGAGSTGELFF TGTGCCAGCAGTGGGGCAGGATCCACCGGGGAGCTGTTTTTT
TRBJ2-3 TRBV14 . TRBD2 CASSKLAAPSTDTQYF TGTGCCAGCAGTAAACTAGCGGCTCCTAGCACAGATACGCAGTATTTT
TRBJ2-3 TRBV5-1 few . CASSLGQGSTDTQYF TGCGCCAGCAGCTTGGGGCAGGGGAGCACAGATACGCAGTATTTT
TRBJ2-1 TRBV7-9 . TRBD2 CASSLSPSFSGRAHGEQFF TGTGCCAGCAGCTTATCCCCCAGTTTTAGCGGGAGGGCCCATGGTGAGCAGTTCTTC
TRBJ1-5 TRBV19 . TRBD1 CASSPDRDQPQHF TGTGCCAGTAGCCCGGACAGGGATCAGCCCCAGCATTTT
TRBJ1-4 TRBV29-1 . TRBD1 CSVRGDSQEKLFF TGCAGCGTGAGGGGGGACAGCCAAGAAAAACTGTTTTTT
TRBJ1-5 TRBV12-1 . . CASSFLLTDTYSNQPQHF TGTGCCAGCAGCTTCCTATTGACAGACACGTATAGCAATCAGCCCCAGCATTTT
TRBJ2-5 TRBV2 . TRBD2 CASSSGTSSIETQYF TGTGCCAGCAGCTCCGGGACTAGTAGTATCGAGACCCAGTACTTC
TRBJ1-2 TRBV28 . . CASSLRGYGYTF TGTGCCAGCAGTCTCCGGGGCTATGGCTACACCTTC
TRBJ2-7 TRBV19 . . CASSRDSSSYEQYF TGTGCCAGTAGTAGAGACTCTAGCTCCTACGAGCAGTACTTC
TRBJ2-7 TRBV5-1 . TRBD1 CASSTTGGRYEQYF TGCGCCAGCAGTACGACAGGGGGTCGCTACGAGCAGTACTTC
TRBJ2-7 TRBV11-2 . TRBD2 CASSLGRGVPYEQYF TGTGCCAGCAGCTTAGGCCGGGGGGTCCCCTACGAGCAGTACTTC